Listed below are T cell receptor beta chains from one sample, sequenced in a study of blood T cell repertoires in COVID-19. Generated by immunoSEQ multiplex PCR, the TCRdb table keeps only in-frame clones and is missing some. The repertoire holds more than 300,000 clones, with 85% to 95% as singletons. The sequencing input was PBMCs or T cells enriched from blood (not recorded which). The source is a woman aged 25 to 39 who had been exposed to COVID-19. Both conserved end residues are part of each CDR3. D genes are given only for firm matches. Clone sizes are given selectively: once, few, many, or a class where the clone is expanded.

>NA|TRBJ2-3|TRBV5-1|NA
TGCGCCAGCAGCAAGCCGGTGGGCACAGATACGCAGTATTTT
CASSKPVGTDTQYF
>NA|TRBJ1-2|TRBV3-1/TRBV3-2|NA
TGTGCCAGCAGCCAAGCTCTTTTATGGGGGGAAAGACAAGGCGGCTACACCTTC
CASSQALLWGERQGGYTF
>NA|TRBJ1-1|TRBV24-1|NA
TGTGCCACCCAGGGCTGGGGGAACACTGAAGCTTTCTTT
CATQGWGNTEAFF
>NA|TRBJ1-1|TRBV7-6|TRBD1
TGTGCCAGCAGCCAACGTCAGGGGGCCGCTGAAGCTTTCTTT
CASSQRQGAAEAFF
>NA|TRBJ1-1|TRBV2|TRBD1
TGTGCCAGCAGTGGACAGGGGCCCACTGAAGCTTTCTTT
CASSGQGPTEAFF
>NA|TRBJ1-6|TRBV6-5|NA
TGTGCCAGCAGTTACTCTCACAGAAGCTTTAATTCACCCCTCCACTTT
CASSYSHRSFNSPLHF
>NA|TRBJ1-2|TRBV20-1|NA
TGCAGTGCTAGTGGGGGGCCGAAGGGTAACTATGGCTACACCTTC
CSASGGPKGNYGYTF
>NA|TRBJ1-1|TRBV2|NA
TGTGCCAGCAGATTGGGAGAACGGGGCACTGAAGCTTTCTTT
CASRLGERGTEAFF
>NA|TRBJ1-1|TRBV7-2|TRBD1
TGTGCCAGCAGCCCACGGGACAGGGGACCCACTGAAGCTTTCTTT
CASSPRDRGPTEAFF
>once|TRBJ1-1|TRBV2|TRBD1
TGTGCCAGCAGGCCGGGACAGATGAACACTGAAGCTTTCTTT
CASRPGQMNTEAFF
>NA|TRBJ1-1|TRBV5-4|NA
TGTGCCAGCAGCTTGTGGCAGGGCGCCACTGAAGCTTTCTTT
CASSLWQGATEAFF
>NA|TRBJ2-3|TRBV5-5|NA
TGTGCCAGCAGCTTGGTTGTGGGGGGAGGTGATACGCAGTATTTT
CASSLVVGGGDTQYF
>NA|TRBJ1-6|TRBV21-1|NA
TGTGCCAGCAGCACTCTTATACAGTCTACCCTCCACTTT
CASSTLIQSTLHF
>NA|TRBJ1-6|TRBV2|NA
TGTGCCAGCACCAGAACGAATTCACCCCTCCACTTT
CASTRTNSPLHF
>NA|TRBJ2-5|TRBV7-9|TRBD2
TGTGCCAGCAGCCCCCCAAGGACTAGCGGGGAAAGTAGAGAGACCCAGTACTTC
CASSPPRTSGESRETQYF
>NA|TRBJ2-7|TRBV6-5|TRBD1
TGTGCCAGCAGTCGCCCCGGGACAGGGACCTACGAGCAGTACTTC
CASSRPGTGTYEQYF
>NA|TRBJ1-2|TRBV18|TRBD1
TGTGCCAGCTCACCGAAAAAGGGGGCTGCTGGCTACACCTTC
CASSPKKGAAGYTF
>once|TRBJ2-7|TRBV10-3|NA
TGTGCCATCAGTGTCGGGCAGGGGTTGCGGTCCTACGAGCAGTACTTC
CAISVGQGLRSYEQYF
>NA|TRBJ2-7|TRBV7-9|TRBD2
TGTGCCAGCAGCTTAGACGGCGCGGGGGGGCGCTACGAGCAGTACTTC
CASSLDGAGGRYEQYF
>NA|TRBJ1-5|TRBV10-3|NA
TGTGCCATCAGTGAAGGACAGCACCAATTCAATCAGCCCCAGCATTTT
CAISEGQHQFNQPQHF
>NA|TRBJ1-4|TRBV12-3/TRBV12-4|NA
TGTGCCAGCAGCCAATCCCAGGGGAAACTGTTTTTT
CASSQSQGKLFF
>NA|TRBJ2-7|TRBV7-2|TRBD2
TGTGCCAGCAGCTGGGGACTAGCGGGAGGGTACGAGCAGTACTTC
CASSWGLAGGYEQYF
>NA|TRBJ2-1|TRBV5-4|TRBD1
TGTGCCAGCAGGACAGGGGGCCAGGATGAGCAGTTCTTC
CASRTGGQDEQFF
>once|TRBJ2-5|TRBV7-7|TRBD2
TGTGCCAGCAGCCCTACCACGGGGGGGATACAAGAGACCCAGTACTTC
CASSPTTGGIQETQYF
>NA|TRBJ1-6|TRBV19|NA
TGTGCCAGTAGTAGTCGAGGCGCTTCACCCCTCCACTTT
CASSSRGASPLHF
>few|TRBJ1-5|TRBV9|NA
TGTGCCAGCAGGGATCAAGGGTGGGGGGTGACCAATCAGCCCCAGCATTTT
CASRDQGWGVTNQPQHF
>NA|TRBJ1-6|TRBV7-9|NA
TGTGCCAGCAGCTTGGGACACGTTATCTCGGCCTCACCCCTCCACTTT
CASSLGHVISASPLHF
>NA|TRBJ1-1|TRBV5-4|TRBD1
TGTGCCAGCAGCCATCGACAGGGGGCGAAGGGCACTGAAGCTTTCTTT
CASSHRQGAKGTEAFF
>NA|TRBJ2-6|TRBV27|NA
TGTGCCAGCAGTTTTGGCGGGGCCAACGTCCTGACTTTC
CASSFGGANVLTF
>few|TRBJ2-2|TRBV27|NA
TGTGCGAGCAATCCTAACGCGAACACCGGGGAGCTGTTTTTT
CASNPNANTGELFF
>NA|TRBJ2-7|TRBV6-2/TRBV6-3|NA
TGTGCCAGCAGTTATGGTACGGAACTACGGGAGCAGTACTTC
CASSYGTELREQYF
>NA|TRBJ2-7|TRBV6-5|NA
TGTGCCAGCAGTTCGAGCTCCTACGAGCAGTACTTC
CASSSSSYEQYF
>NA|TRBJ1-1|TRBV6-5|NA
TGTGCCAGCAGTTGGGGCAACACTGAAGCTTTCTTT
CASSWGNTEAFF
>NA|TRBJ1-2|TRBV5-4|TRBD1
TGTGCCAGCAGCGGACAGGGGAAGAACTATGGCTACACCTTC
CASSGQGKNYGYTF
>NA|TRBJ2-3|TRBV3-1/TRBV3-2|TRBD2
TGTGCCAGCAGCCAAGAGAGACTAGCGGGGGGCCTCCCGAAAGATACGCAGTATTTT
CASSQERLAGGLPKDTQYF
>NA|TRBJ1-2|TRBV5-6|TRBD1
TGTGCCAGCAGCTTGGCCCTACTAAAACCGGGACAGAGGAACTATGGCTACACCTTC
CASSLALLKPGQRNYGYTF
>NA|TRBJ1-2|TRBV9|NA
TGTGCCAGCAGCGTAGAGGGAGGAGGTCAGAACTATGGCTACACCTTC
CASSVEGGGQNYGYTF
>NA|TRBJ1-1|TRBV4-2|NA
TGTGCCAGCAGCCGACAGGCAGTGAACACTGAAGCTTTCTTT
CASSRQAVNTEAFF